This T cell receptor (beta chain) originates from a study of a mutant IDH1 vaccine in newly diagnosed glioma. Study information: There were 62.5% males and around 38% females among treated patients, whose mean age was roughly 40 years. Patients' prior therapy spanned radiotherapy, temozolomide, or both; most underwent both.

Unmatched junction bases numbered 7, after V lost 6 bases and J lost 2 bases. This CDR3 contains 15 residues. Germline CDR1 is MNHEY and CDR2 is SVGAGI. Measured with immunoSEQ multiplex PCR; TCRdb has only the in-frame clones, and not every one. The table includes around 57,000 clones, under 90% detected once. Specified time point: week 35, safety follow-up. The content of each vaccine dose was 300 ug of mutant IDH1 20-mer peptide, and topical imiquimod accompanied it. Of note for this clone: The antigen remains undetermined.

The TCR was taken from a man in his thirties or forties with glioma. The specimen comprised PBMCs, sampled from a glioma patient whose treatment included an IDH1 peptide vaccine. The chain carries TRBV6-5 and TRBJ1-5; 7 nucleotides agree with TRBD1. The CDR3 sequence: CASRRQGGGNQPQHF. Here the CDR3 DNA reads TGTGCCAGCAGACGCCAGGGGGGGGGCAATCAGCCCCAGCATTTT.